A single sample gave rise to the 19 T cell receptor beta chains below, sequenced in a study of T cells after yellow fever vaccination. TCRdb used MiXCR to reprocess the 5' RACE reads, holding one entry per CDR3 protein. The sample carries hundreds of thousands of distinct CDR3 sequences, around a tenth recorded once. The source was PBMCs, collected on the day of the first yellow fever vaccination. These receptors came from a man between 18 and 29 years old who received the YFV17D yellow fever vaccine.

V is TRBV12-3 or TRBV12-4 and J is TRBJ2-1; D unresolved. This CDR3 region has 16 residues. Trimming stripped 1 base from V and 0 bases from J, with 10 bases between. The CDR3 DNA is TGTGCCAGCAGTTTAGGGCAGAGGAGCTCCTACAATGAGCAGTTCTTC. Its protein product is CASSLGQRSSYNEQFF.

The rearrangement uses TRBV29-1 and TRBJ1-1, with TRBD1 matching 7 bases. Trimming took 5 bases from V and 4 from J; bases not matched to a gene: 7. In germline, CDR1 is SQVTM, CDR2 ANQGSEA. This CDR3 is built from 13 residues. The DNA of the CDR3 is TGCAGCGTTTCCCAGGGGGGAGGCACTGAAGCTTTCTTT. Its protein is CSVSQGGGTEAFF. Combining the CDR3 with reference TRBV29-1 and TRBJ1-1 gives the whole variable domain SAVISQKPSRDICQRGTSLTIQCQVDSQVTMMFWYRQQPGQSLTLIATANQGSEATYESGFVIDKFPISRPNLTFSTLTVSNMSPEDSSIYLCSVSQGGGTEAFFGQGTRLTVV.

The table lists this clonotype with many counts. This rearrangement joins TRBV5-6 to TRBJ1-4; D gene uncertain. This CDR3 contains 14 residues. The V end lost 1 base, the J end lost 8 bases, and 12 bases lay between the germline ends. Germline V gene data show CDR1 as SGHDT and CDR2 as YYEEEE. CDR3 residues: CASSLRREREKLFF. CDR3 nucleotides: TGTGCCAGCAGCTTGAGACGAGAACGAGAAAAACTGTTTTTT.

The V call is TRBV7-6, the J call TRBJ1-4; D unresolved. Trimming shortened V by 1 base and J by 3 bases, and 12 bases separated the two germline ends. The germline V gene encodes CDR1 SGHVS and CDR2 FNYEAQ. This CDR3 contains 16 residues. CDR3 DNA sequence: TGTGCCAGCAGCTTAGGCGGCGCCATATCTAATGAAAAACTGTTTTTT. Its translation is CASSLGGAISNEKLFF.

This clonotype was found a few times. CDR3 nucleotide sequence: TGTGCCAGCAGCGGTGAGACAGGTTGGGAGACCCAGTACTTC. It specifies CASSGETGWETQYF. V is TRBV11-2 and J is TRBJ2-5, with D perhaps TRBD1 (6 bases). From germline, CDR1 is SGHAT and CDR2 FQNNGV. The CDR3 spans 14 residues. Between the trimmed V and J ends, which lost 5 bases and 5 bases, there was a span of 15 bases.

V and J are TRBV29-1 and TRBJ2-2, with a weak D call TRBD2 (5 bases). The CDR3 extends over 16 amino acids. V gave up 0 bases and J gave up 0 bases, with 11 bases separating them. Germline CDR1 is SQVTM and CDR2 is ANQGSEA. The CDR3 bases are TGCAGCGTTGAAGAGGGAGAAAACGCGAACACCGGGGAGCTGTTTTTT. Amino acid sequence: CSVEEGENANTGELFF.

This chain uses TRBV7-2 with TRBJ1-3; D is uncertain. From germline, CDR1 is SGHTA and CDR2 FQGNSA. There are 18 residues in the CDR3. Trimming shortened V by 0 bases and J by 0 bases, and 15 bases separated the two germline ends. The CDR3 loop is CASSLAGAYLLSGNTIYF. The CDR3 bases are TGTGCCAGCAGCTTAGCGGGCGCATACCTCCTCTCTGGAAACACCATATATTTT.

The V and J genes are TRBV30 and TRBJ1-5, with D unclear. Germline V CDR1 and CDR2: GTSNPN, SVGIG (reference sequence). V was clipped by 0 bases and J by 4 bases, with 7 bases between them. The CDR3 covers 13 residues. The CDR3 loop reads CAWSVRDNQPQHF. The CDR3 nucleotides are TGTGCCTGGAGTGTACGAGATAATCAGCCCCAGCATTTT.

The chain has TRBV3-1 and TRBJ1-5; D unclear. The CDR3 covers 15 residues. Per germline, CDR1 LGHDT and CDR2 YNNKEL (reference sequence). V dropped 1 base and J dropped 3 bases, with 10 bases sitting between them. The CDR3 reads CASSQGPQPNQPQHF. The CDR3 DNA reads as TGTGCCAGCAGCCAAGGCCCACAGCCCAATCAGCCCCAGCATTTT.

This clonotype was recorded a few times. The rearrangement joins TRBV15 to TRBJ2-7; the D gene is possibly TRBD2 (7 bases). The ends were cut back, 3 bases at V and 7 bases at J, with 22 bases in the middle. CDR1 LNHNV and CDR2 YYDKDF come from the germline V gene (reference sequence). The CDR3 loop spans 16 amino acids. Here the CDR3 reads CATSSYLKAGEGEQYF. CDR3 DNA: TGTGCCACCAGCAGCTACCTTAAGGCAGGGGAGGGTGAGCAGTACTTC.

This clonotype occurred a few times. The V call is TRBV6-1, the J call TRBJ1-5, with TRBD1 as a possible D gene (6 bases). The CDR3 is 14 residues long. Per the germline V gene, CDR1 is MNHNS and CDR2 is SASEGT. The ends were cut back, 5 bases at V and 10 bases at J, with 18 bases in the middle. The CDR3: CASSKTGPGRPQHF. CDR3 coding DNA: TGTGCCAGCAGTAAAACAGGGCCCGGCCGTCCCCAGCATTTT.

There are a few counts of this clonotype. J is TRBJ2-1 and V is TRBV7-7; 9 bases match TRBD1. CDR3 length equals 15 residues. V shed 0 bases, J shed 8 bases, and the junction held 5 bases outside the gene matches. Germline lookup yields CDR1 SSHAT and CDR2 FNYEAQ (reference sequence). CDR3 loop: CASSLAGTGRDEQFF. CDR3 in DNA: TGTGCCAGCAGCTTAGCGGGGACAGGGAGAGATGAGCAGTTCTTC.

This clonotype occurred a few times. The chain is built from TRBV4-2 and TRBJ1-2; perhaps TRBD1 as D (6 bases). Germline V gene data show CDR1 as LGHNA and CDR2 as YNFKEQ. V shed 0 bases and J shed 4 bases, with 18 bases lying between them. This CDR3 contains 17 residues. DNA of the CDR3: TGTGCCAGCAGCCAAGATCCGGACCTCACAGGGTTCTATGGCTACACCTTC. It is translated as CASSQDPDLTGFYGYTF.

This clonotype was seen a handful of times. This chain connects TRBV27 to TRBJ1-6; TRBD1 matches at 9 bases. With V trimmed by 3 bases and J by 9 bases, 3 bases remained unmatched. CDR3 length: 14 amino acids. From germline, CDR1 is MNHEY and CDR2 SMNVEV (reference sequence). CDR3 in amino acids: CASSFDRGFSPLHF. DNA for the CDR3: TGTGCCAGCAGTTTTGACAGGGGGTTTTCACCCCTCCACTTT.

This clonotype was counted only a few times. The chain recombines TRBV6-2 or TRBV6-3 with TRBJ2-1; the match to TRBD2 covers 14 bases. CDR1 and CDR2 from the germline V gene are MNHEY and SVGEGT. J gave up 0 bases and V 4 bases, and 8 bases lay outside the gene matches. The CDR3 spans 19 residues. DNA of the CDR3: TGTGCCAGCAGTTTGAGGACTAGCGGGGGGAAAAGCTCCTACAATGAGCAGTTCTTC. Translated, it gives CASSLRTSGGKSSYNEQFF.

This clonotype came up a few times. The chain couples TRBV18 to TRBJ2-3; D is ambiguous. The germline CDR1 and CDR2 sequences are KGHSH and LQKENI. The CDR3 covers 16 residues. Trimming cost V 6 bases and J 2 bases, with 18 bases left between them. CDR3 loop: CASSNKADEITDTQYF. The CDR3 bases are TGTGCCAGCTCTAACAAGGCCGACGAAATCACAGATACGCAGTATTTT. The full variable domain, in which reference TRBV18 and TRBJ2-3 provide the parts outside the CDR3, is NAGVMQNPRHLVRRRGQEARLRCSPMKGHSHVYWYRQLPEEGLKFMVYLQKENIIDESGMPKERFSAEFPKEGPSILRIQQVVRGDSAAYFCASSNKADEITDTQYFGPGTRLTVL.

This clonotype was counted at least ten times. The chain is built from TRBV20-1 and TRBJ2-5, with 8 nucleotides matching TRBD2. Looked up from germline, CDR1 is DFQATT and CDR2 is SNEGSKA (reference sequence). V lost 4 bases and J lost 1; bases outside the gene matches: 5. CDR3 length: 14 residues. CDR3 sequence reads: CSANERGIQETQYF. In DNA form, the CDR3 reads TGCAGTGCTAATGAGCGGGGGATCCAAGAGACCCAGTACTTC.

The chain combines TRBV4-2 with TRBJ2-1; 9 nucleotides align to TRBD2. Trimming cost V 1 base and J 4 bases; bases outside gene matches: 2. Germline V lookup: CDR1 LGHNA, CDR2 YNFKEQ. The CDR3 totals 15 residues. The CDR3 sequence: CASSQASGGYNEQFF. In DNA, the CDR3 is TGTGCCAGCAGCCAAGCCAGCGGGGGGTACAATGAGCAGTTCTTC.

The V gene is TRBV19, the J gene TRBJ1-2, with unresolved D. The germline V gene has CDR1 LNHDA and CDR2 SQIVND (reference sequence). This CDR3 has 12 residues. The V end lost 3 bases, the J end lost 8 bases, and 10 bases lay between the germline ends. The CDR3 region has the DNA TGTGCCAGTAGTATCGGGTTCGGAGGCTACACCTTC. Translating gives CASSIGFGGYTF. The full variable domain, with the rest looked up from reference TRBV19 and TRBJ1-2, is DGGITQSPKYLFRKEGQNVTLSCEQNLNHDAMYWYRQDPGQGLRLIYYSQIVNDFQKGDIAEGYSVSREKKESFPLTVTSAQKNPTAFYLCASSIGFGGYTFGSGTRLTVV.